This T cell receptor beta chain was sequenced during a study of blood T cell repertoires in COVID-19. Across the whole study: Acute and convalescent COVID-19 specimens originated in the United States, Italy and Spain. Sources were T cells, B-cell-depleted T cells, or PBMCs; the material itself was cDNA or gDNA.

Produced via immunoSEQ multiplex PCR; TCRdb's table is partial and in-frame only. The data show about 440,000 clones, with approximately 90% seen just once and around 12% held by the top ten. The receptor's source is a woman aged 50 to 65 with COVID-19, enrolled during active disease. Sample: peripheral blood.

CDR3 DNA sequence: TGCGCCAGCAGCTTAAGCGAACTAAACACTGAAGCTTTCTTT. Its protein is CASSLSELNTEAFF. The chain is built from TRBV5-1 and TRBJ1-1; D gene ambiguous. Between the trimmed V and J ends, which lost 2 bases and 2 bases, there was a span of 10 bases. This CDR3 region has 14 residues. The V gene's germline CDR1 is SGHRS and CDR2 YFSETQ.